This paragraph covers one TCR beta chain sequence. Its target is unknown. The data were obtained in a study of shared clonotypes between healthy human individuals. Study information: CD4 naive cells filled three plates per donor, CD4 memory three, CD8 naive two and CD8 memory one.

Assay used: immunoSEQ multiplex PCR; TCRdb lists only in-frame clones, some missing. Here the sample spans about 2.3 million clones, 85% to 95% being singletons. Points from the study as a whole: Only a few donors were included, so the genetic and exposure-history diversity represented was limited.

The junction had 6 bases not matched to a gene; V was cut back by 3 bases and J by 1 base. Germline loops: CDR1 LNHDA, CDR2 SQIVND (reference sequence). The length of the CDR3 is 16 residues. This chain connects TRBV19 to TRBJ1-5, with 7 nucleotides matching TRBD1. This clonotype originated in a man between 18 and 35 years old in good health. Some clones in this sample may be carry-over from other donors' samples. Specimen: naive CD4+ T cells from PBMCs. Subset: CD45RA+ positively selected. CDR3 coding DNA: TGTGCCAGTAGTATCCAGGGGGTGGTAAGCAATCAGCCCCAGCATTTT. Amino acids: CASSIQGVVSNQPQHF.